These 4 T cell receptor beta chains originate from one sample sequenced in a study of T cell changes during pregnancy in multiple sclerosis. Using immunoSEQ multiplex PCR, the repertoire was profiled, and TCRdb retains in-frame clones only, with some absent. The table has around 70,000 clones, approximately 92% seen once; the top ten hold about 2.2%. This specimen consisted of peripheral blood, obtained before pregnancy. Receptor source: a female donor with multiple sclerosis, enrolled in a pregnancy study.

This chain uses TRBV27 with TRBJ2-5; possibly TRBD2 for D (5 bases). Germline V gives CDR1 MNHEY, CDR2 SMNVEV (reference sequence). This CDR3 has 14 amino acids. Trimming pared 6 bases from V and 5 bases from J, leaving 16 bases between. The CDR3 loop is CASSPSRVAETQYF. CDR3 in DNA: TGTGCCAGCAGCCCTAGCCGAGTTGCTGAGACCCAGTACTTC.

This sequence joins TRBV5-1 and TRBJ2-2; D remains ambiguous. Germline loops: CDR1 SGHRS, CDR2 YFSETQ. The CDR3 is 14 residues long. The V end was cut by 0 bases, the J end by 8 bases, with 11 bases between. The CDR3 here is CASSLGADGGELFF. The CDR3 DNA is TGCGCCAGCAGCTTGGGGGCTGATGGAGGGGAGCTGTTTTTT.

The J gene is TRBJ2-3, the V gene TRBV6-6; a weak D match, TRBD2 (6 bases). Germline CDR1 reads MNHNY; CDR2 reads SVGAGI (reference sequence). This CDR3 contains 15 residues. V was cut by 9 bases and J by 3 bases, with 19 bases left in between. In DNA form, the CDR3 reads TGTGCCAGTCGTGCGGCGGAGGGGAGGACAGATACGCAGTATTTT. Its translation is CASRAAEGRTDTQYF.

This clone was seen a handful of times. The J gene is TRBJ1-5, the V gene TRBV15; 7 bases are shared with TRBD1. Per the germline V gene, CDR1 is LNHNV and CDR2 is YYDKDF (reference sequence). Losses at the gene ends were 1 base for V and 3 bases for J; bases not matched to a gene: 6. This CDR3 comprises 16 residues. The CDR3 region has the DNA TGTGCCACCAGCAGAGGACAGGGAAGCCTCAATCAGCCCCAGCATTTT. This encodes CATSRGQGSLNQPQHF.